The clone carrying this T cell receptor beta chain has more than one count but fewer than ten. The antigen is not known. CDR1 is SGHRS, CDR2 YFSETQ, per germline. The CDR3 runs to 15 residues. The V and J ends lost 4 bases and 0 bases, in that order; junction bases with no gene match: 6. These data are taken from a study of regulatory T cells in long-lasting Graves disease. Study summary: Antithyroid drugs had been given to newly diagnosed Graves' patients for under 3 months.

HTBI primers from iRepertoire and Arm-PCR of CDR3 regions yielded the TCR beta libraries. Methods used by the authors: Sequenced samples collectively carried 60 to 75 TRBV and around 15 TRBJ segments. MiXCR, applied by TCRdb to the multiplex PCR reads, yields one record per CDR3 protein. The V and J calls and clone size are TCRdb's, not the authors'. Seen here are 350,000 to 500,000 distinct CDR3 sequences, approximately 14% observed once, and the top ten hold approximately 17%. Study-wide points: There were preferences for TRBV28, TRBJ1-2 and TRBJ2-5 in persistent disease.

Time point indicated: newly diagnosed GD, antithyroid drugs for less than 3 months. The TCR library was made from RNA extracted from PBMCs. The sample also formed part of further work on T cells in Graves' hyperthyroidism and ophthalmopathy. According to that study: The HTBI set primed first-round TCR CDR3 RT-PCR.

This clonotype was sampled from a woman aged 45-60 years with Graves disease. The J gene is TRBJ2-7, the V gene TRBV5-1; 8 bases are a match to TRBD1. Sample: peripheral blood mononuclear cells (PBMCs), taken at new diagnosis, from a patient treated with antithyroid drugs. The CDR3 region is CASSKGQGYSYEQYF. CDR3 DNA: TGCGCCAGCAGCAAAGGACAGGGATACTCCTACGAGCAGTACTTC.